This TCR beta chain was captured by sequencing in a study of shared clonotypes between healthy human individuals. General study results and limits: Large depth notwithstanding, sorted-subset sequencing proved incomplete by rarefaction. Donors were few, which limited the genetic and exposure-history diversity represented.

Trimming cost V 1 base and J 8 bases, with 12 bases left between them. The length of the CDR3 is 14 residues. The V gene's germline CDR1 is SGHTA and CDR2 FQGNSA. Sequenced by immunoSEQ multiplex PCR; TCRdb stores in-frame clones only, minus some. This table holds some 1.1 million clones, approximately 77% found once. The table lists this clone with a count of one. Its target is unknown. This sequence joins TRBV7-2 and TRBJ2-1; D remains unclear. Source material: memory CD4+ T cells from PBMCs. Subset here: CD45RA-negative fraction. The TCR was taken from a man aged 18-30 years in good health. Some clones in this sample may be carry-over from other donors' samples. The CDR3 nucleotides are TGTGCCAGCAGCTTAGTTACCCCGGCCCATGAGCAGTTCTTC. It translates to CASSLVTPAHEQFF.